Presented here are 19 T cell receptor beta chains from one specimen sequenced in a study of blood T cell repertoires in COVID-19. The repertoire was sequenced with immunoSEQ multiplex PCR; TCRdb's copy has only in-frame clones and lacks some. This sample has 13,000 or so clones; roughly 93% occur once, and the top ten carry 14%. Sequenced: peripheral blood. The receptors come from a human donor in a cohort sampled during active COVID-19.

The chain links TRBV28 to TRBJ1-4; D remains ambiguous. The germline V and J ends were trimmed by 7 bases and 0 bases, with 9 bases remaining between them. The germline CDR1 and CDR2 sequences are MDHEN and SYDVKM. The CDR3 totals 14 residues. The CDR3 coding sequence is TGTGCCAGCATCGACGGAGCAACTAATGAAAAACTGTTTTTT. Its translation is CASIDGATNEKLFF.

This chain links TRBV4-1 with TRBJ2-1, with a tentative D call TRBD2 (6 bases). V lost 4 bases and J lost 9, with 28 bases in between. The CDR3 extends over 18 amino acids. Germline V lookup: CDR1 MGHRA, CDR2 YSYEKL. CDR3 DNA sequence: TGCGCCAGCAGCCCCATTTCCGGGACTTTGGGCACGGAGCCTGAGCAGTTCTTC. It encodes CASSPISGTLGTEPEQFF.

The rearrangement links TRBV9 to TRBJ2-1, with 9 bases lining up with TRBD2. The junction had 8 bases not matched to a gene; V was cut back by 4 bases and J by 6 bases. Germline CDR1 is SGDLS and CDR2 is YYNGEE. CDR3 length: 15 residues. CDR3 amino acids: CASSPAGGLSNEQFF. DNA of the CDR3: TGTGCCAGCAGCCCTGCGGGGGGGCTTAGCAATGAGCAGTTCTTC.

The chain links TRBV5-4 to TRBJ2-5, with 12 bases that match TRBD2. The CDR3 loop spans 16 amino acids. Germline assignment: CDR1 SGHNT and CDR2 YYREEE (reference sequence). J was trimmed by 6 bases and V by 1 base; bases with no gene match: 7. The CDR3 region has the DNA TGTGCCAGCAGCTTGTCTAGCGGGGGGGTTGAAAAGACCCAGTACTTC. It translates to CASSLSSGGVEKTQYF.

This chain uses TRBV5-1 with TRBJ2-3; a possible D gene is TRBD2 (6 bases). Germline V lookup: CDR1 SGHRS, CDR2 YFSETQ. V was pared by 4 bases and J by 4 bases, with 13 bases between. This CDR3 has 14 amino acids. The DNA of the CDR3 is TGCGCCAGCAGCGGGGCGGGATCGGCAGATACGCAGTATTTT. Its protein is CASSGAGSADTQYF.

The V call is TRBV6-5, the J call TRBJ2-7; 7 nucleotides match TRBD1. The CDR3 is made up of 12 amino acids. Germline V lookup: CDR1 MNHEY, CDR2 SVGAGI. The V and J ends lost 6 bases and 3 bases, in that order; junction bases with no gene match: 2. The CDR3 DNA reads as TGTGCCAGCAGCCGGGACAGCTACGAGCAGTACTTC. Its protein is CASSRDSYEQYF.

The gene calls are TRBV29-1 and TRBJ1-2; possible D gene TRBD1, 6 bases. Trimming removed 0 bases at V and 8 bases at J, with 22 bases between. The CDR3 totals 16 residues. Germline V gene sequence: CDR1 SQVTM, CDR2 ANQGSEA. CDR3 amino acids: CSVEDRLGTKFGGYTF. The CDR3 DNA reads TGCAGCGTTGAAGATCGACTTGGGACAAAATTTGGCGGCTACACCTTC.

The chain recombines TRBV28 with TRBJ1-5, with 7 bases matching TRBD1. Germline lookup yields CDR1 MDHEN and CDR2 SYDVKM. The J segment lost 4 bases and the V segment lost 7 bases, leaving 7 bases of the junction unmatched. The CDR3 is 14 amino acids. For the CDR3, the DNA is TGTGCCAGCAACAGGGGTTCGGGTAATCAGCCCCAGCATTTT. Amino acids: CASNRGSGNQPQHF. The full variable domain, completed using reference TRBV28 and TRBJ1-5, is DVKVTQSSRYLVKRTGEKVFLECVQDMDHENMFWYRQDPGLGLRLIYFSYDVKMKEKGDIPEGYSVSREKKERFSLILESASTNQTSMYLCASNRGSGNQPQHFGDGTRLSIL.

The gene calls are TRBV24-1 and TRBJ2-2, with TRBD1 matching 12 bases. J gave up 1 base and V 4 bases, and 12 bases lay outside the gene matches. Germline values: CDR1 KGHDR, CDR2 SFDVKD. The CDR3 sequence is 20 residues long. CDR3 region: CATSDPPGTGGQKNTGELFF. CDR3 DNA: TGTGCCACCAGTGACCCGCCCGGGACAGGGGGCCAAAAGAACACCGGGGAGCTGTTTTTT.

This chain links TRBV20-1 with TRBJ2-1; D unresolved. The CDR3 spans 10 residues. The V gene lost 6 bases and the J gene lost 12 bases, with 12 bases spanning the gap. Germline V gene data show CDR1 as DFQATT and CDR2 as SNEGSKA (reference sequence). Here the CDR3 DNA reads TGCAGTGCACTATGGATAGGGCAGTTCTTC. Encoded protein: CSALWIGQFF.

The chain joins TRBV19 to TRBJ1-3, with 7 nucleotides matching TRBD1. V lost 5 bases, J lost 0 bases, and 7 bases stayed unmatched. The germline CDR1 and CDR2 sequences are LNHDA and SQIVND (reference sequence). There are 16 residues in the CDR3. The CDR3: CASSLQGVTSGNTIYF. Written as DNA, the CDR3 is TGTGCCAGTAGTCTTCAGGGGGTCACCTCTGGAAACACCATATATTTT.

The CDR3 coding sequence is TGCGCCAGCAGCTCGGAAGCCGGACTTTACTCCTACAATGAGCAGTTCTTC. Translated: CASSSEAGLYSYNEQFF. V gene TRBV5-1 combines with J gene TRBJ2-1, with a possible D match to TRBD2 (5 bases). The CDR3 loop spans 17 amino acids. The V gene's germline CDR1 is SGHRS and CDR2 YFSETQ. V was clipped by 3 bases and J by 0 bases, with 16 bases between them.

The chain has TRBV28 and TRBJ2-3; D call uncertain. Trimming removed 3 bases at V and 5 bases at J, with 6 bases between. From germline, CDR1 is MDHEN and CDR2 SYDVKM. The CDR3 has 12 amino acids. This CDR3 reads CASSFREDTQYF. DNA of the CDR3: TGTGCCAGCAGTTTTCGAGAAGATACGCAGTATTTT.

The V gene is TRBV18, the J gene TRBJ1-1, with D perhaps matching TRBD1 (6 bases). V lost 2 bases and J 4 bases, leaving 14 bases between the germline ends. Germline V gene sequence: CDR1 KGHSH, CDR2 LQKENI. CDR3 length: 15 residues. DNA of the CDR3: TGTGCCAGCTCACCAAGGTCAGGGGTCGGCACTGAAGCTTTCTTT. Its translation is CASSPRSGVGTEAFF.

The chain couples TRBV6-5 to TRBJ2-2; TRBD1 agrees at 7 bases. This CDR3 spans 15 amino acids. Unmatched junction bases numbered 11, after V lost 7 bases and J lost 6 bases. CDR1 MNHEY and CDR2 SVGAGI come from the germline V gene. CDR3 DNA: TGTGCCAGCAAACAGGGGCTATCCCACGCCGGGGAGCTGTTTTTT. Protein product: CASKQGLSHAGELFF.

The chain carries TRBV9 and TRBJ2-2; 8 bases are shared with TRBD1. Per the germline V gene, CDR1 is SGDLS and CDR2 is YYNGEE. V shed 3 bases and J 6 bases; nucleotides not matched to a gene: 7. This CDR3 has 15 amino acids. CDR3 in DNA: TGTGCCAGCAGCGCACGACAGGGGTCATCCGGGGAGCTGTTTTTT. Its protein is CASSARQGSSGELFF. The full variable domain, rest sourced from reference TRBV9 and TRBJ2-2, is DSGVTQTPKHLITATGQRVTLRCSPRSGDLSVYWYQQSLDQGLQFLIQYYNGEERAKGNILERFSAQQFPDLHSELNLSSLELGDSALYFCASSARQGSSGELFFGEGSRLTVL.

The V gene is TRBV27, the J gene TRBJ1-1, with 8 bases aligning to TRBD1. This CDR3 has 16 amino acids. Trimming at V came to 2 bases and at J to 0 bases, leaving 5 bases not matched to a gene. Germline V gene data show CDR1 as MNHEY and CDR2 as SMNVEV (reference sequence). CDR3 nucleotides: TGTGCCAGCAGTTTACCCGGACAGGGAATGAACACTGAAGCTTTCTTT. Translated: CASSLPGQGMNTEAFF.

This chain links TRBV5-1 with TRBJ2-3; 9 bases map to TRBD2. The germline gives CDR1 SGHRS, CDR2 YFSETQ. Trimming took 1 base from V and 2 from J; bases not matched to a gene: 2. The CDR3 is made up of 15 amino acids. The CDR3 reads CASSLSGGNTDTQYF. The CDR3 coding sequence is TGCGCCAGCAGCTTGAGCGGGGGGAACACAGATACGCAGTATTTT. The full variable domain, in which reference TRBV5-1 and TRBJ2-3 provide the parts outside the CDR3, is KAGVTQTPRYLIKTRGQQVTLSCSPISGHRSVSWYQQTPGQGLQFLFEYFSETQRNKGNFPGRFSGRQFSNSRSEMNVSTLELGDSALYLCASSLSGGNTDTQYFGPGTRLTVL.

The CDR3 is CASSLAGGNEQFF. Written as DNA, the CDR3 is TGCGCCAGCTCCTTAGCGGGGGGTAATGAGCAGTTCTTC. The genes are TRBV5-1 and TRBJ2-1; TRBD2 matches 10 bases. Germline lookup yields CDR1 SGHRS and CDR2 YFSETQ. Trimming at V came to 7 bases and at J to 7 bases, leaving 5 bases not matched to a gene. CDR3 length equals 13 residues.